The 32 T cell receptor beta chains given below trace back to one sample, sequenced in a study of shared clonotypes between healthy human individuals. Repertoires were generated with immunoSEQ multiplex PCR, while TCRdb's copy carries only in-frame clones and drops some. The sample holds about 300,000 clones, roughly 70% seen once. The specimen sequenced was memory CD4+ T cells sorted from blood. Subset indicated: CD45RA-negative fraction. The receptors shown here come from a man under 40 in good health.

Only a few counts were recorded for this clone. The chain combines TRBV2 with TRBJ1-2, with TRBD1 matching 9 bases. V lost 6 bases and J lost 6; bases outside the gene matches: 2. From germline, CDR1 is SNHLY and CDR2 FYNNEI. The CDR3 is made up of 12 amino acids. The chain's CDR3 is CASRDRGDGYTF. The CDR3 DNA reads TGTGCCAGCAGGGACAGGGGAGATGGCTACACCTTC.

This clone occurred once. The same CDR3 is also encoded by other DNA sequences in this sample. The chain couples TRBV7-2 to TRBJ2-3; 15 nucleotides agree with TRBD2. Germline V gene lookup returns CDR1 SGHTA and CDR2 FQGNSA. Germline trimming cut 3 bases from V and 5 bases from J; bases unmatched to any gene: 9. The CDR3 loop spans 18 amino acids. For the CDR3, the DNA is TGTGCCAGCAGCTTCGGGACTAGCGGGAGGCGGAGGGGAGATACGCAGTATTTT. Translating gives CASSFGTSGRRRGDTQYF.

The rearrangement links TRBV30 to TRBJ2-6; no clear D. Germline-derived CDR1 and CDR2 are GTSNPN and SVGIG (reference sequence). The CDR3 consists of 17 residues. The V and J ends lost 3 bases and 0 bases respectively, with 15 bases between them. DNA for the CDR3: TGTGCCTGGAGCGAGGTGCTAGGGATCTCTGGGGCCAACGTCCTGACTTTC. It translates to CAWSEVLGISGANVLTF.

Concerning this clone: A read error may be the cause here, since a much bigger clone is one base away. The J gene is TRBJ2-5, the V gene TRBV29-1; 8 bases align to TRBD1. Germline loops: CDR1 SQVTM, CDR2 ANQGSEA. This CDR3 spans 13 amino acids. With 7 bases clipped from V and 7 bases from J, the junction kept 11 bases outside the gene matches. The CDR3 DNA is TGCAGCGACCAGACAGGGGAGGCAGGGACCCAGTACTTC. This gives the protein CSDQTGEAGTQYF.

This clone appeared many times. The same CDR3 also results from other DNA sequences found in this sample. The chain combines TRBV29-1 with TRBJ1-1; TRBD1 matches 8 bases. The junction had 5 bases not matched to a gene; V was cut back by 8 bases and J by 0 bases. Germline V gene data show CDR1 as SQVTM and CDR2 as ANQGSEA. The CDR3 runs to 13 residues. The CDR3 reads CSIRTGLNTEAFF. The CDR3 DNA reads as TGCAGCATACGGACAGGGTTGAACACTGAAGCTTTCTTT. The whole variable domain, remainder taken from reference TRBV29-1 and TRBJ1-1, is SAVISQKPSRDICQRGTSLTIQCQVDSQVTMMFWYRQQPGQSLTLIATANQGSEATYESGFVIDKFPISRPNLTFSTLTVSNMSPEDSSIYLCSIRTGLNTEAFFGQGTRLTVV.

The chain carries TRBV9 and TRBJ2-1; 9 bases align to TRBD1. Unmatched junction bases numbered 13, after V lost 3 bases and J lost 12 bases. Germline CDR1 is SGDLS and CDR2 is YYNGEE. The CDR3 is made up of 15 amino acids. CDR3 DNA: TGTGCCAGCAGCGCTTCCCCGGGACAGGGAAACGGGCAGTTCTTC. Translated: CASSASPGQGNGQFF.

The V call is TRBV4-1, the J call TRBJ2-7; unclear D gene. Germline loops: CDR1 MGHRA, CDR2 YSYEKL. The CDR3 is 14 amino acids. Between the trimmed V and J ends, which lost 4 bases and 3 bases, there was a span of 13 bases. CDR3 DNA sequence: TGCGCCAGCAGCCCCTCCAGATTGCTCTACGAGCAGTACTTC. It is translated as CASSPSRLLYEQYF.

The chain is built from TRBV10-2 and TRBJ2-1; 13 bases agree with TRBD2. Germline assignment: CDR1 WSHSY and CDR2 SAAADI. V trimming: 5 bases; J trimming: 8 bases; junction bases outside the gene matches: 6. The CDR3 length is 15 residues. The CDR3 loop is CASSSTSGRLDEQFF. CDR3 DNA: TGCGCCAGCAGTTCGACTAGCGGGAGGTTGGATGAGCAGTTCTTC.

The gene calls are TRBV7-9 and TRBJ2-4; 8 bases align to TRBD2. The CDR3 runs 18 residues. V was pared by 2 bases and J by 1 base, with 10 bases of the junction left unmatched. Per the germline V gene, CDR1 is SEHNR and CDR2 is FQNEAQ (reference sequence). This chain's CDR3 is CASSLPHRIAGAKNIQYF. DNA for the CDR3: TGTGCCAGCAGCTTACCCCACCGGATAGCGGGGGCCAAAAACATTCAGTACTTC.

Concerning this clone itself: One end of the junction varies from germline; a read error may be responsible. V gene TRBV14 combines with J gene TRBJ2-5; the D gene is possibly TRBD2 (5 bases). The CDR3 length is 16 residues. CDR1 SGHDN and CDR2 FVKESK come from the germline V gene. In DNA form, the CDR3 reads TGTGCCAGCAGTCAAGGAGTACGGGGTAAATTCGAGACCCAGTACTTC. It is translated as CASSQGVRGKFETQYF.

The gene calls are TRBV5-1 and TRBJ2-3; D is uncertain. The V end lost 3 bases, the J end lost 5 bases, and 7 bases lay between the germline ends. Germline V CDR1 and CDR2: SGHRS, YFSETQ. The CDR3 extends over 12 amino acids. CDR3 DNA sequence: TGCGCCAGCAGCTGGACCGGAGATACGCAGTATTTT. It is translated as CASSWTGDTQYF.

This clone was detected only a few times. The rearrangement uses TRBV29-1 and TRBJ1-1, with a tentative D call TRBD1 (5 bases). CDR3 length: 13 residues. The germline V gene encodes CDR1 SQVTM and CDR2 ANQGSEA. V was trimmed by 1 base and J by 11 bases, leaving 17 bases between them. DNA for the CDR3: TGCAGCGTTGAAGTAATTCATGAGGGGCGTGCTTTCTTT. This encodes CSVEVIHEGRAFF.

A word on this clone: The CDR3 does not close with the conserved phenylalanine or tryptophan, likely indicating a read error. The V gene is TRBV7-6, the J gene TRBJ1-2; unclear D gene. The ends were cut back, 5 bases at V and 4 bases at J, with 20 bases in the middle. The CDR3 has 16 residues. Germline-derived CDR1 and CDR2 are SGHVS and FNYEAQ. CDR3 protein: CASSSLSESKTYGYTS. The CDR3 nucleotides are TGTGCCAGCAGCAGTCTCAGTGAATCAAAGACCTATGGCTACACCTCC.

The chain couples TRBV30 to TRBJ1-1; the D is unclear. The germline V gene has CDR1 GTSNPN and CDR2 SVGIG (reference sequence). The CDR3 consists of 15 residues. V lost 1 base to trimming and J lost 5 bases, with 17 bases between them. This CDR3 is CAWSGQIWTATEAFF. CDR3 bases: TGTGCCTGGAGTGGCCAAATCTGGACCGCTACTGAAGCTTTCTTT.

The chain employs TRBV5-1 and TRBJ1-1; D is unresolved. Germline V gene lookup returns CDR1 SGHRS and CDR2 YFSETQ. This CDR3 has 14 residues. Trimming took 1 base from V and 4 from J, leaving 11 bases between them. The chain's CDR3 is CASSLNSLSTEAFF. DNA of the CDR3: TGCGCCAGCAGCTTGAATTCTTTGAGCACTGAAGCTTTCTTT.

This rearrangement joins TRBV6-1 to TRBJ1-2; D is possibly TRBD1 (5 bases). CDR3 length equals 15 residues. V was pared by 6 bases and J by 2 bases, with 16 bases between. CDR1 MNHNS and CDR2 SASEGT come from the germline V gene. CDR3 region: CASRHLTAINYGYTF. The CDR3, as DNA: TGTGCCAGCAGACATCTGACAGCCATCAACTATGGCTACACCTTC.

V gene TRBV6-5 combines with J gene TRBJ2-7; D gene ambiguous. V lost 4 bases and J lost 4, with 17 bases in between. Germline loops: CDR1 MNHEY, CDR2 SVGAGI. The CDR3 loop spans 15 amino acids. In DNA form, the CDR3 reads TGTGCCAGCAGTTTCTTTTCGGACGGAAGATACGAGCAGTACTTC. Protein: CASSFFSDGRYEQYF.

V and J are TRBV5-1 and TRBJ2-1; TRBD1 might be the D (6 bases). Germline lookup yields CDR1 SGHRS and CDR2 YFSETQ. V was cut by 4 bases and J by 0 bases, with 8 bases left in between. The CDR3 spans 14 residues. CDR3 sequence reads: CASSEDSSYNEQFF. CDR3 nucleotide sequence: TGCGCCAGCAGCGAGGACAGCTCCTACAATGAGCAGTTCTTC.

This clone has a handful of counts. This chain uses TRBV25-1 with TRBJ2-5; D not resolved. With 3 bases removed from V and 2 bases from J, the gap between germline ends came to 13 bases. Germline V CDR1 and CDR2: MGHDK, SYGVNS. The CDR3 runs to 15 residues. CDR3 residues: CASSDPSQPQETQYF. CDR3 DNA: TGTGCCAGCAGTGATCCTTCACAACCTCAAGAGACCCAGTACTTC.

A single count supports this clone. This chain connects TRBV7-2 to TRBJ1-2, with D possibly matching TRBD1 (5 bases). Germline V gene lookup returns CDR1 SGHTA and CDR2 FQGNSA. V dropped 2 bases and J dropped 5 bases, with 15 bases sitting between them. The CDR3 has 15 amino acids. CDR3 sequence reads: CASSLTGGEVYGYTF. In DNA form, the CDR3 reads TGTGCCAGCAGCTTAACAGGCGGAGAAGTGTATGGCTACACCTTC.

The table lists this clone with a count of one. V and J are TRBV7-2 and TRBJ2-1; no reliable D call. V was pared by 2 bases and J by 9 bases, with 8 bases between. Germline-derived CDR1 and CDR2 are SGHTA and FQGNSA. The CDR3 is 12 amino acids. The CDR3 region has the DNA TGTGCCAGCAGCTTAATCACGCCTGAGCAGTTCTTC. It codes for CASSLITPEQFF.

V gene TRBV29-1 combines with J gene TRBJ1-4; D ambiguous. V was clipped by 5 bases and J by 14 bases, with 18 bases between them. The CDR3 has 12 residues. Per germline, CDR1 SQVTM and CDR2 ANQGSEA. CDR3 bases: TGCAGCGTTCTTAGCAGAGGAGAGACCCTGTTTTTT. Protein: CSVLSRGETLFF.

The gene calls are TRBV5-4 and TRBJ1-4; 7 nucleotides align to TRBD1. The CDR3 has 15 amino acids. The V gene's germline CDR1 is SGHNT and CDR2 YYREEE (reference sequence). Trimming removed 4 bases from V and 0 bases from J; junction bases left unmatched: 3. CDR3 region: CASSRDSSTNEKLFF. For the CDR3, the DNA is TGTGCCAGCAGCCGGGACAGCTCAACTAATGAAAAACTGTTTTTT.

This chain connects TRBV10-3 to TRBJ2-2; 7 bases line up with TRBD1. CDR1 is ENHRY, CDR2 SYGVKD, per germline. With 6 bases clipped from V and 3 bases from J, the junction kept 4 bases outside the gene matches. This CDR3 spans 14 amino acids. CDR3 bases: TGTGCCATCAGGGGGACAGCTGACACCGGGGAGCTGTTTTTT. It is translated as CAIRGTADTGELFF.

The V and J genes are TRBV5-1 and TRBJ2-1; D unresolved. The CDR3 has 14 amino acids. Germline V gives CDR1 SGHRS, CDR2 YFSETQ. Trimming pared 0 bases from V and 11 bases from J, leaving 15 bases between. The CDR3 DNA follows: TGCGCCAGCAGCTTGGCCAATTCAACTCCAAAGCAGTTCTTC. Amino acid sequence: CASSLANSTPKQFF.

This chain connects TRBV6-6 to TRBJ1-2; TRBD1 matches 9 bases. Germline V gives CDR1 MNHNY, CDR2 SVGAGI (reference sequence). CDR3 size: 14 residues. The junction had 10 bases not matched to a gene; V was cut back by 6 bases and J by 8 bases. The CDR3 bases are TGTGCCAGCAGCTGGGACAGGGATGGCCCCGGCTACACCTTC. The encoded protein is CASSWDRDGPGYTF.

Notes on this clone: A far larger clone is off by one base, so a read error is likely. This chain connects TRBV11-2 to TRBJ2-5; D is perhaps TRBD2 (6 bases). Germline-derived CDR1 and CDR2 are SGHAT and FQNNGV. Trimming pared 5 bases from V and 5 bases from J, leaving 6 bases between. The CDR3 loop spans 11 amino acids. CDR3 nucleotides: TGTGCCAGCAGCGGAGGGGAGACCCAGTACTTC. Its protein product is CASSGGETQYF.

The CDR3 region is CASSQDGGRVTGELFF. The CDR3 nucleotides read TGTGCCAGCAGCCAAGACGGGGGACGGGTCACCGGGGAGCTGTTTTTT. The chain is built from TRBV4-2 and TRBJ2-2, with D perhaps matching TRBD2 (6 bases). The CDR3 covers 16 residues. Germline V gene data show CDR1 as LGHNA and CDR2 as YNFKEQ. V was pared by 0 bases and J by 4 bases, with 12 bases between.

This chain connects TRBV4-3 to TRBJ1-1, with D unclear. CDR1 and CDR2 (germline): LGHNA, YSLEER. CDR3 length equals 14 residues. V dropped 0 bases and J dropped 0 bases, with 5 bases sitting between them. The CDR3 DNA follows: TGCGCCAGCAGCCAAGATACGGTGAACACTGAAGCTTTCTTT. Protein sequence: CASSQDTVNTEAFF.

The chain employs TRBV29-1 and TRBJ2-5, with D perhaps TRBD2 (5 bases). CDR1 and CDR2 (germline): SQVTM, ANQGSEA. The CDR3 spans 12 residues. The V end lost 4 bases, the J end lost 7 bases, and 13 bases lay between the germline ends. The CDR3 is CSVVRAEGTQYF. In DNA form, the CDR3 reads TGCAGCGTTGTAAGGGCCGAGGGGACCCAGTACTTC.

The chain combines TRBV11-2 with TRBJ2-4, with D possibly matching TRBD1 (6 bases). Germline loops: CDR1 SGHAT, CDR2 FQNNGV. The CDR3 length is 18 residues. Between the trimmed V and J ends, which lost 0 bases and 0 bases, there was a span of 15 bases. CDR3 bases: TGTGCCAGCAGCTTAGATCTTTTGACAGGAGTAGCCAAAAACATTCAGTACTTC. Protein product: CASSLDLLTGVAKNIQYF.

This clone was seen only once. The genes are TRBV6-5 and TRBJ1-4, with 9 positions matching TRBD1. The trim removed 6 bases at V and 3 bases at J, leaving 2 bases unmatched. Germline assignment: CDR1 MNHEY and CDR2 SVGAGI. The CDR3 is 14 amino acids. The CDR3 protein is CASRQGAANEKLFF. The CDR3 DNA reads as TGTGCCAGCAGACAGGGGGCGGCTAATGAAAAACTGTTTTTT.